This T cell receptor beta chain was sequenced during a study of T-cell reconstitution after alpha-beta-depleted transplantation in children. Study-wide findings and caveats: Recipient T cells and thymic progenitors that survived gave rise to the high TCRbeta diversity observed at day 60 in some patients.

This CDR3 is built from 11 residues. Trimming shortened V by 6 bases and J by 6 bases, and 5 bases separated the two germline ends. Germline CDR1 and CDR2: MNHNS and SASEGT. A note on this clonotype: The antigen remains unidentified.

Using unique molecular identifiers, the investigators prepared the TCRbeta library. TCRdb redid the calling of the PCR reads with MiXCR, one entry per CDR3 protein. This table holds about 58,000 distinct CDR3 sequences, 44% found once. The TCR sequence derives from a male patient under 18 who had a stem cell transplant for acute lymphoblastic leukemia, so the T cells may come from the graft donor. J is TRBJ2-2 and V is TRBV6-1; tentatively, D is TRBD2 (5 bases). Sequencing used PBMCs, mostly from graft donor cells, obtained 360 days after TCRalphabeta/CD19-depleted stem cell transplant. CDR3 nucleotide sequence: TGTGCCAGCAGGAGGGCCGGGGAGCTGTTTTTT. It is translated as CASRRAGELFF.